This is a list of T cell receptor beta chains from one sample in a study of blood T cell repertoires in COVID-19. Only in-frame clones appear in the TCRdb table, and some are missing; sequencing was by immunoSEQ multiplex PCR. The sample contains about 380,000 clones, around 87% of which appear only once. The source material was PBMCs or T cells enriched from blood (not recorded which). Every receptor here comes from a man aged 25 to 40 who had recovered from COVID-19. Both conserved end residues are part of each CDR3. The order of the fields is D gene, J gene, V gene, clone size, CDR3 protein, CDR3 DNA. The D gene is left open where the match is weak. Clone sizes are given selectively: once, few, many, or a class where the clone is expanded.

D: .; J: TRBJ1-2; V: TRBV4-2; size: .; CDR3: CASSRTGTLGVGGYTF; DNA: TGTGCCAGCAGCCGTACCGGGACACTGGGAGTAGGTGGCTACACCTTC
D: TRBD1; J: TRBJ1-1; V: TRBV5-6; size: once; CDR3: CASSPAPGQGGNTEAFF; DNA: TGTGCCAGCAGCCCCGCCCCCGGACAGGGTGGAAACACTGAAGCTTTCTTT
D: TRBD1; J: TRBJ1-2; V: TRBV5-1; size: .; CDR3: CASSWTGSTIYGYTF; DNA: TGCGCCAGCAGCTGGACAGGGTCCACTATCTATGGCTACACCTTC
D: .; J: TRBJ2-2; V: TRBV15; size: .; CDR3: CATSRGRGQGDTGELFF; DNA: TGTGCCACCAGCAGGGGGCGGGGGCAGGGAGACACCGGGGAGCTGTTTTTT
D: TRBD1; J: TRBJ1-1; V: TRBV10-1; size: .; CDR3: CASSPGTGRRDTEAFF; DNA: TGCGCCAGCAGCCCGGGGACAGGGCGAAGGGACACTGAAGCTTTCTTT
D: .; J: TRBJ2-7; V: TRBV7-9; size: .; CDR3: CASSLGQIYEQYF; DNA: TGTGCCAGCAGCTTAGGGCAGATCTACGAGCAGTACTTC
D: TRBD1; J: TRBJ2-7; V: TRBV5-4; size: once; CDR3: CASSLVGVGQGGYEQYF; DNA: TGTGCCAGCAGCTTGGTAGGGGTCGGACAGGGGGGTTACGAGCAGTACTTC
D: .; J: TRBJ2-1; V: TRBV6-5; size: .; CDR3: CASSFTGEVYNEQFF; DNA: TGTGCCAGCAGTTTCACAGGGGAGGTTTACAATGAGCAGTTCTTC
D: .; J: TRBJ2-1; V: TRBV11-2; size: .; CDR3: CASSLRWGAYNEQFF; DNA: TGTGCCAGCAGCTTAAGGTGGGGGGCCTACAATGAGCAGTTCTTC
D: .; J: TRBJ2-2; V: TRBV18; size: .; CDR3: CASSLAVPGTGELFF; DNA: TGTGCCAGCTCACTTGCGGTTCCGGGCACCGGGGAGCTGTTTTTT
D: .; J: TRBJ1-4; V: TRBV2; size: .; CDR3: CASSPSNLGEKLFF; DNA: TGTGCCAGCAGCCCCTCAAACCTTGGCGAAAAACTGTTTTTT
D: .; J: TRBJ2-6; V: TRBV20-1; size: .; CDR3: CSASLDSLSGANVLTF; DNA: TGCAGTGCTAGTTTGGACAGCCTTTCTGGGGCCAACGTCCTGACTTTC
D: .; J: TRBJ1-6; V: TRBV6-5; size: .; CDR3: CASAQYPADNSPLHF; DNA: TGTGCCAGCGCCCAATACCCGGCGGATAATTCACCCCTCCACTTT
D: .; J: TRBJ2-3; V: TRBV11-3; size: .; CDR3: CASSLDSGGTQYF; DNA: TGTGCCAGCAGCCTAGACTCAGGAGGGACGCAGTATTTT
D: .; J: TRBJ1-5; V: TRBV19; size: .; CDR3: CASGDFRNQPQHF; DNA: TGTGCCAGCGGGGATTTTCGCAATCAGCCCCAGCATTTT
D: .; J: TRBJ2-1; V: TRBV6-1; size: .; CDR3: CASSGGTFYFSYNEQFF; DNA: TGTGCCAGCAGTGGGGGGACTTTCTATTTCTCCTACAATGAGCAGTTCTTC
D: TRBD1; J: TRBJ1-1; V: TRBV5-6; size: few; CDR3: CASSPTGGKIQVAFF; DNA: TGTGCCAGCAGCCCCACAGGGGGAAAGATTCAAGTAGCTTTCTTT
D: .; J: TRBJ1-3; V: TRBV27; size: .; CDR3: CASSLSPGTGNTIYF; DNA: TGTGCCAGCAGTTTATCCCCGGGAACTGGAAACACCATATATTTT
D: TRBD1; J: TRBJ2-2; V: TRBV5-5; size: .; CDR3: CASSRGQGGTGELFF; DNA: TGTGCCAGCAGCCGGGGACAGGGGGGCACCGGGGAGCTGTTTTTT
D: .; J: TRBJ1-2; V: TRBV5-1; size: .; CDR3: CASSMEGGLSYGYTF; DNA: TGCGCCAGCAGCATGGAGGGGGGGCTAAGCTATGGCTACACCTTC
D: TRBD1; J: TRBJ1-1; V: TRBV5-4; size: .; CDR3: CASSAQQGAGTEAFF; DNA: TGTGCCAGCAGCGCACAACAGGGGGCAGGAACTGAAGCTTTCTTT
D: .; J: TRBJ1-1; V: TRBV5-1; size: .; CDR3: CASSLKMERRGSTEAFF; DNA: TGCGCCAGCAGCTTGAAGATGGAGCGGAGGGGAAGCACTGAAGCTTTCTTT
D: .; J: TRBJ2-3; V: TRBV7-2; size: .; CDR3: CASSLAPRESDTQYF; DNA: TGTGCCAGCAGCCTCGCCCCAAGAGAGTCAGATACGCAGTATTTT
D: .; J: TRBJ2-1; V: TRBV7-8; size: .; CDR3: CASSFQRGVIRNEQFF; DNA: TGTGCCAGCAGCTTTCAGCGCGGGGTTATCAGGAATGAGCAGTTCTTC
D: .; J: TRBJ1-6; V: TRBV30; size: few; CDR3: CAWSVFFTRQPNSPLHF; DNA: TGTGCCTGGAGTGTATTCTTTACGAGACAACCTAATTCACCCCTCCACTTT
D: TRBD1; J: TRBJ1-1; V: TRBV19; size: .; CDR3: CASKSWTGMNTEAFF; DNA: TGTGCCAGTAAGTCTTGGACAGGTATGAACACTGAAGCTTTCTTT
D: .; J: TRBJ1-1; V: TRBV2; size: few; CDR3: CASSEYSPNTEAFF; DNA: TGTGCCAGCAGTGAATACAGCCCGAACACTGAAGCTTTCTTT
D: .; J: TRBJ1-2; V: TRBV5-1; size: .; CDR3: CASSLDIGRGYRYTF; DNA: TGCGCCAGCAGCTTGGATATAGGGAGGGGTTATCGCTACACCTTC
D: .; J: TRBJ1-5; V: TRBV19; size: .; CDR3: CASMGALNQPQHF; DNA: TGTGCCAGTATGGGGGCCCTCAATCAGCCCCAGCATTTT